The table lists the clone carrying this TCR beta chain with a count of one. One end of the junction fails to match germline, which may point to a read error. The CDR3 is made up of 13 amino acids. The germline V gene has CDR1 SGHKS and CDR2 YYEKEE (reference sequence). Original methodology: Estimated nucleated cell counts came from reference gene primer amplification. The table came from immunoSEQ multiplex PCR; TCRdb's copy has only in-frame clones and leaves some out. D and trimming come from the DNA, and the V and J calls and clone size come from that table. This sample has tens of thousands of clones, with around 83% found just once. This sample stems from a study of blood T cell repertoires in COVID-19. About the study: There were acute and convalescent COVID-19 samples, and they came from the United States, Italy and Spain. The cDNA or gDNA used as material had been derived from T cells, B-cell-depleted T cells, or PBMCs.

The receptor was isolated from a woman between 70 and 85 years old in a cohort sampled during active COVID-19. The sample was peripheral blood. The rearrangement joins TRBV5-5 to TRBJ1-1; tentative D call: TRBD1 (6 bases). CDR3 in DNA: TGTGCCAGCAGTTTGGACAGAGACACTGAAGCTTTCTTT. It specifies CASSLDRDTEAFF.